This T cell receptor beta chain was recovered during a study of shared clonotypes between healthy human individuals. TCRdb's table, derived via immunoSEQ multiplex PCR, lists solely in-frame clones and lacks some. Among 2 million to 2.5 million clones, approximately 90% were seen once, and the ten largest hold 0.3% to 0.4%. This clone was found once. Trimming cost V 2 bases and J 0 bases, with 4 bases left between them. Germline CDR1 and CDR2: KGHSH and LQKENI. The CDR3 spans 13 residues. This sequence was found in a man aged 18 to 29 in good health. Some clones in this sample may be carry-over from other donors' samples. The rearrangement uses TRBV18 and TRBJ1-1; D remains unclear. The sequenced sample consisted of naive CD4+ T cells from PBMCs. Subset of the sample: CD45RA+ positively selected. CDR3 DNA sequence: TGTGCCAGCTCACCAATCGTGAACACTGAAGCTTTCTTT. Protein product: CASSPIVNTEAFF.